Shown below are 13 T cell receptor beta chains from a single sample sequenced in a study of molecular identifiers for immune sequencing clone quantification. TCRdb redid the calling of the PCR reads with MiXCR, one entry per CDR3 protein. Of some 100,000 distinct CDR3 sequences listed, around 19% are singletons. The sample was naive CD8+ T cells from blood, with Jurkat cell RNA spiked in. Subset of the sample: FACS-sorted CD8+CD4-CCR7+CD45RA+ naive T cells. The receptor set was obtained from a human donor in good health. Some libraries in this study had Jurkat cell RNA spiked in.

This clonotype appeared many times. The J gene is TRBJ2-6, the V gene TRBV19, with no clear D. The CDR3 extends over 15 amino acids. CDR1 and CDR2 from the germline V gene are LNHDA and SQIVND (reference sequence). With 5 bases removed from V and 0 bases from J, the gap between germline ends came to 8 bases. As DNA, the CDR3 is TGTGCCAGTAGTCCCACCCTCTCTGGGGCCAACGTCCTGACTTTC. This translates into CASSPTLSGANVLTF.

In this sample, this clonotype turned up many times. V gene TRBV4-3 combines with J gene TRBJ2-3; 9 positions match TRBD2. After removal of 0 bases from V and 3 bases from J, the junction contained 1 base not matched to a gene. CDR1 LGHNA and CDR2 YSLEER come from the germline V gene. The CDR3 loop spans 15 amino acids. The CDR3 loop is CASSQDSGSTDTQYF. The CDR3 bases are TGCGCCAGCAGCCAAGATAGCGGGAGTACAGATACGCAGTATTTT.

The table lists this clonotype with many counts. The rearrangement links TRBV7-2 to TRBJ2-3; 11 bases line up with TRBD2. The CDR3 is made up of 16 amino acids. The junction had 3 bases not matched to a gene; V was cut back by 3 bases and J by 1 base. Germline CDR1 SGHTA, CDR2 FQGNSA. CDR3 region: CASSLKTSGGTDTQYF. CDR3 DNA: TGTGCCAGCAGCTTGAAGACTAGCGGGGGCACAGATACGCAGTATTTT. Looking up the rest from reference TRBV7-2 and TRBJ2-3 gives the full variable domain: GAGVSQSPSNKVTEKGKDVELRCDPISGHTALYWYRQSLGQGLEFLIYFQGNSAPDKSGLPSDRFSAERTGGSVSTLTIQRTQQEDSAVYLCASSLKTSGGTDTQYFGPGTRLTVL.

This clonotype was observed many times. The rearrangement joins TRBV30 to TRBJ1-2, with TRBD1 as a possible D gene (5 bases). The CDR3 covers 13 residues. The ends were cut back, 5 bases at V and 2 bases at J, with 12 bases in the middle. Per the germline V gene, CDR1 is GTSNPN and CDR2 is SVGIG (reference sequence). The CDR3 sequence is CAWGDGLNYGYTF. CDR3 nucleotide sequence: TGTGCCTGGGGGGACGGACTGAACTATGGCTACACCTTC.

Ten or more counts support this clonotype. This chain joins TRBV19 and TRBJ1-5; no clear D gene. CDR3 length: 14 residues. Trimming shortened V by 7 bases and J by 8 bases, and 18 bases separated the two germline ends. The germline gives CDR1 LNHDA, CDR2 SQIVND (reference sequence). The CDR3 loop is CASIGQTIFEPQHF. The CDR3, as DNA: TGTGCCAGTATAGGGCAGACAATATTTGAGCCCCAGCATTTT.

As regards this clonotype: A much larger clone lies one base from this, so it may be a read error. The gene calls are TRBV6-1 and TRBJ2-7, with 8 bases lining up with TRBD1. The CDR3 loop spans 15 amino acids. CDR1 and CDR2 from the germline V gene are MNHNS and SASEGT. CDR3 in amino acids: CAGSADGTGSYEQYF. CDR3 DNA: TGTGCCGGCAGTGCGGATGGGACAGGTTCCTACGAGCAGTACTTC.

In this sample, this clonotype turned up many times. The chain employs TRBV2 and TRBJ1-5; D unclear. Germline V gene lookup returns CDR1 SNHLY and CDR2 FYNNEI. CDR3 length: 13 amino acids. The V end lost 2 bases, the J end lost 2 bases, and 4 bases lay between the germline ends. The DNA of the CDR3 is TGTGCCAGCAGTGAACTGGGCAATCAGCCCCAGCATTTT. Encoded protein: CASSELGNQPQHF. Complete variable domain (other parts from reference TRBV2 and TRBJ1-5): EPEVTQTPSHQVTQMGQEVILRCVPISNHLYFYWYRQILGQKVEFLVSFYNNEISEKSEIFDDQFSVERPDGSNFTLKIRSTKLEDSAMYFCASSELGNQPQHFGDGTRLSIL.

This clonotype was counted many times. This sequence joins TRBV11-2 and TRBJ2-3; 8 bases are a match to TRBD2. J gave up 3 bases and V 1 base, and 9 bases lay outside the gene matches. Germline assignment: CDR1 SGHAT and CDR2 FQNNGV. The CDR3 contains 17 residues. The CDR3 bases are TGTGCCAGCAGCTTAGGTCCGGCCGGGGGGGCAACAGATACGCAGTATTTT. Translating gives CASSLGPAGGATDTQYF.

This clonotype was observed a few times. The chain's CDR3 is CASRSTRVEQFF. The DNA for the CDR3 is TGTGCCAGCCGGTCTACAAGGGTTGAGCAGTTCTTC. This chain links TRBV12-3 or TRBV12-4 with TRBJ2-1; D uncertain. The V end was cut by 8 bases, the J end by 9 bases, with 14 bases between. The CDR3 loop spans 12 amino acids.

This clonotype was observed many times. This rearrangement joins TRBV7-2 to TRBJ2-3, with TRBD1 matching over 7 bases. This CDR3 contains 14 residues. With V trimmed by 5 bases and J by 5 bases, 7 bases remained unmatched. CDR1 SGHTA and CDR2 FQGNSA come from the germline V gene. The CDR3 here is CASSTTGLEDTQYF. CDR3 DNA: TGTGCCAGCAGCACGACAGGGTTAGAAGATACGCAGTATTTT.

This clonotype was counted ten times or more. J is TRBJ2-7 and V is TRBV19, with 9 bases identical to TRBD2. Germline trimming cut 4 bases from V and 4 bases from J; bases unmatched to any gene: 2. Looked up from germline, CDR1 is LNHDA and CDR2 is SQIVND (reference sequence). The CDR3 runs to 13 residues. The CDR3 reads CASSTGLAYEQYF. The CDR3 nucleotides read TGTGCCAGTAGTACCGGACTAGCGTACGAGCAGTACTTC.

This clonotype was seen repeatedly, ten times or more. The V call is TRBV5-3, the J call TRBJ2-7; 10 bases line up with TRBD2. TRBV5-3 is an open reading frame whose function is uncertain. V shed 4 bases and J 5 bases; nucleotides not matched to a gene: 18. The CDR3 sequence is 18 residues long. For the CDR3, the DNA is TGTGCCAGAAGCCCGACTAGCGGGCAAACCGTGGGGCTGCACGAGCAGTACTTC. It translates to CARSPTSGQTVGLHEQYF.

This clonotype was recorded many times. The chain links TRBV6-1 to TRBJ2-5; D is unresolved. Germline-derived CDR1 and CDR2 are MNHNS and SASEGT. The germline V and J ends were trimmed by 6 bases and 3 bases, with 14 bases remaining between them. CDR3 length: 14 residues. CDR3 sequence: CASRPHWTEETQYF. The CDR3 DNA reads TGTGCCAGCAGACCCCATTGGACGGAAGAGACCCAGTACTTC.